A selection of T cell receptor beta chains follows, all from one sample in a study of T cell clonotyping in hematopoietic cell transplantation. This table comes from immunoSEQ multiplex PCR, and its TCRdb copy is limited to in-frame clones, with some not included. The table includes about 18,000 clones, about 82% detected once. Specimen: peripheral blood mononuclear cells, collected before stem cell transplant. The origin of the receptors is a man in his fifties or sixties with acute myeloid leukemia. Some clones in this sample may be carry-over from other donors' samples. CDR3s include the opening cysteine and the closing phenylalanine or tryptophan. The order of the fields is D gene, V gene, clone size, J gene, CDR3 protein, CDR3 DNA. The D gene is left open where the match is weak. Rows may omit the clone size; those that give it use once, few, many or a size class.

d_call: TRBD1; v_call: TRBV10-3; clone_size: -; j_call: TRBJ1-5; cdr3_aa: CAISEGTGGNQPQHF; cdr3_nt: TGTGCCATCAGTGAGGGGACAGGGGGCAATCAGCCCCAGCATTTT
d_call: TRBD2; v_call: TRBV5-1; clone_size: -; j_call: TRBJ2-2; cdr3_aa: CASSLQTSGATGELFF; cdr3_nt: TGCGCCAGCAGCCTACAAACTAGCGGGGCAACCGGGGAGCTGTTTTTT
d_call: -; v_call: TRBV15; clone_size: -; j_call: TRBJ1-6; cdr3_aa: CATSRDLEVYNSPLHF; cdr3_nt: TGTGCCACCAGCAGAGATTTAGAGGTTTATAATTCACCCCTCCACTTT
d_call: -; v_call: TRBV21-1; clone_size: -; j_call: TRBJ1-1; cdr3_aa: CASSKWGQGAPESEAFF; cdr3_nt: -
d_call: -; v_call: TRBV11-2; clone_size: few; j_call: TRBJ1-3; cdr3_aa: CASSRTGQGFGDTIYF; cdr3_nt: TGTGCCAGCAGCCGAACAGGGCAGGGGTTCGGAGACACCATATATTTT
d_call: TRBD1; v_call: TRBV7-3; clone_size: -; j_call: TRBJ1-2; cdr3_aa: CASSRDRAGGYTF; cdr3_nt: TGTGCCAGCAGCCGGGACAGGGCCGGCGGCTACACCTTC
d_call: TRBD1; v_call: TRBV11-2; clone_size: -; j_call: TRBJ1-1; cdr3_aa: CASSSYRGTETEAFF; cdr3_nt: TGTGCCAGCAGCTCGTACAGGGGCACCGAAACTGAAGCTTTCTTT
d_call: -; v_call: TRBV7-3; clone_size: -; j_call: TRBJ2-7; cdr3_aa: CASSLSANSYEQYF; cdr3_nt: TGTGCCAGCAGCTTATCGGCAAACTCCTACGAGCAGTACTTC
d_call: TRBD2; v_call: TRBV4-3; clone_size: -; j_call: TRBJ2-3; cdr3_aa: CASSQHPGTSGRRYFTDTQYF; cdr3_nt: TGCGCCAGCAGCCAACACCCGGGAACTAGCGGGCGACGCTATTTCACAGATACGCAGTATTTT
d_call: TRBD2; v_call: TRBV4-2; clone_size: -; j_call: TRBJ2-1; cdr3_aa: CASSQEARLAGGYNEQFF; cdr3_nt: TGTGCCAGCAGCCAGGAGGCCAGACTAGCGGGGGGTTACAATGAGCAGTTCTTC
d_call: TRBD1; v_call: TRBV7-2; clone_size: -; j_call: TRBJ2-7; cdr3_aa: CASSLTGGEQYF; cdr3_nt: TGTGCCAGCAGTCTTACAGGGGGCGAGCAGTACTTC
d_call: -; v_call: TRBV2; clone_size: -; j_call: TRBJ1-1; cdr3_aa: CARSSGDGTEAFF; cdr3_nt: TGTGCCAGAAGCTCGGGGGATGGCACTGAAGCTTTCTTT
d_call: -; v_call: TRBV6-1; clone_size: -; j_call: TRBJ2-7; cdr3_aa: CASTPTSGAAYEQYF; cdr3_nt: TGTGCCAGCACCCCAACGTCGGGGGCAGCCTACGAGCAGTACTTC
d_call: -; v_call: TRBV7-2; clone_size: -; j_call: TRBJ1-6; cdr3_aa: CASSLGVRLGGSPLHF; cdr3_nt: TGTGCCAGCAGCTTAGGTGTCAGACTGGGCGGTTCACCCCTCCACTTT
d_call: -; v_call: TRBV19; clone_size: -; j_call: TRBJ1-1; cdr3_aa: CASSPQDFGTEAFF; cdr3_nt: TGTGCCAGTAGTCCTCAGGACTTCGGCACTGAAGCTTTCTTT
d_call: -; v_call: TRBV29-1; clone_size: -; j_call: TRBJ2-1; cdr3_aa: CSVGGDPSYNEQFF; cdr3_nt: TGCAGCGTTGGCGGGGACCCCTCCTACAATGAGCAGTTCTTC
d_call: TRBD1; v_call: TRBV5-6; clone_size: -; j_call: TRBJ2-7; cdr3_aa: CASSRGQSYEQYF; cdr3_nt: TGTGCCAGCAGCAGGGGACAGTCCTACGAGCAGTACTTC
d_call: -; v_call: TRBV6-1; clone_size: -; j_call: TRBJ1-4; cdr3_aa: CASSEWGGPLQTNEKLFF; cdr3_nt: TGTGCCAGCAGTGAGTGGGGGGGCCCTTTGCAAACTAATGAAAAACTGTTTTTT
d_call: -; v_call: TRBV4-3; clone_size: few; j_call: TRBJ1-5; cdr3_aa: CASSQAAGSGQPQHF; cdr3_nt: TGCGCCAGCAGCCAAGCTGCGGGCTCGGGGCAGCCCCAGCATTTT
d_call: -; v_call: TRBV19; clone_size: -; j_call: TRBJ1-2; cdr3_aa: CASSIGHRDGYTF; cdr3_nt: TGTGCCAGTAGTATCGGGCACCGAGATGGCTACACCTTC
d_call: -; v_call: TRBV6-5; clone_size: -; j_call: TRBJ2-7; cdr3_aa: CASSRGPPPSYEQYF; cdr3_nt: TGTGCCAGCAGCAGGGGACCGCCGCCATCCTACGAGCAGTACTTC
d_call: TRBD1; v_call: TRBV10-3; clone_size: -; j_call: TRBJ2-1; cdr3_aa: CAINEGQGASEQFF; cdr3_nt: TGTGCCATCAACGAGGGACAGGGGGCGAGTGAGCAGTTCTTC
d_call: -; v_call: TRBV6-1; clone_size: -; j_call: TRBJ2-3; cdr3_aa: CASSEVGVRDTQYF; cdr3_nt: TGTGCCAGCAGTGAAGTAGGGGTCCGCGATACGCAGTATTTT
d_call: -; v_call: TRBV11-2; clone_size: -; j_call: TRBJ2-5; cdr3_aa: CASSPLRGGLETQYF; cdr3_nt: TGTGCCAGCAGCCCCCTCAGGGGAGGGTTAGAGACCCAGTACTTC
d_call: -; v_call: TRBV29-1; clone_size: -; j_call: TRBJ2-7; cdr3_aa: CSVAGPSDEQYF; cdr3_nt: TGCAGCGTAGCAGGACCCTCCGACGAGCAGTACTTC
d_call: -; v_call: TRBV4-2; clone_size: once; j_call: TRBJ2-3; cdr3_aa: CASSQYRDTDTQYF; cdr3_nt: TGTGCCAGCAGCCAGTACCGGGACACAGATACGCAGTATTTT
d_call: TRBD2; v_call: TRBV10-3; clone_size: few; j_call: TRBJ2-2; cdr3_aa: CAISSGTTYTGELFF; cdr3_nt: TGTGCCATCAGTTCCGGGACTACCTACACCGGGGAGCTGTTTTTT
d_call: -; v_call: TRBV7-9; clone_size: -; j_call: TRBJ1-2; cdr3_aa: CASSLVGRLSHGYTF; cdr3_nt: TGTGCCAGCAGCTTAGTCGGCAGACTCAGCCATGGCTACACCTTC
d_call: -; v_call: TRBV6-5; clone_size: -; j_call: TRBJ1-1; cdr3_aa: CASSPRDLNTEAFF; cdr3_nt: TGTGCCAGCAGTCCTCGGGACTTGAACACTGAAGCTTTCTTT
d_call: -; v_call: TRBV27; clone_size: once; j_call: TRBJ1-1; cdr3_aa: CAVWAGASTEAFF; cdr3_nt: TGTGCCGTGTGGGCAGGGGCAAGCACTGAAGCTTTCTTT
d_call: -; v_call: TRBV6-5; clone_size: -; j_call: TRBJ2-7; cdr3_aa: CASSYGSGATYEQYF; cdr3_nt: TGTGCCAGCAGTTACGGGTCGGGGGCCACCTACGAGCAGTACTTC
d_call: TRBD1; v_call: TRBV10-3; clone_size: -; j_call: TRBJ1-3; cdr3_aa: CASQGQGIFGNTIYF; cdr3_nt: TGTGCCAGCCAGGGACAGGGGATATTTGGAAACACCATATATTTT
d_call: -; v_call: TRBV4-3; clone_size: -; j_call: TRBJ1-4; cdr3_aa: CASSQDRGGGNEKLFF; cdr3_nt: TGCGCCAGCAGCCAAGACAGAGGAGGTGGTAATGAAAAACTGTTTTTT
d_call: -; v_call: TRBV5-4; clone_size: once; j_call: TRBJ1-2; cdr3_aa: CATNNDPGVVNYGYTF; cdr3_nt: TGTGCCACCAATAACGACCCGGGGGTAGTTAACTATGGCTACACCTTC
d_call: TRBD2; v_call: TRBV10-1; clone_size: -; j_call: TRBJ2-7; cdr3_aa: CASSDGRAGGHYEQYF; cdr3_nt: TGCGCCAGCAGTGATGGGCGAGCGGGGGGACACTACGAGCAGTACTTC
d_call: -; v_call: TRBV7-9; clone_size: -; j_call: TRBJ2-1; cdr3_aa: CASTIGVFNEQFF; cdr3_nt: TGTGCCAGCACAATTGGGGTATTCAATGAGCAGTTCTTC
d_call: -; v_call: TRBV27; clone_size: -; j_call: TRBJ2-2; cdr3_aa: CASSMGQNTGELFF; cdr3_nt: TGTGCCAGCAGTATGGGACAGAACACCGGGGAGCTGTTTTTT
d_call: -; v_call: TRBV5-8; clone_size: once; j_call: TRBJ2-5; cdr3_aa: CASSLVHAQRETQYF; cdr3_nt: TGTGCCAGCAGCTTGGTACATGCCCAAAGAGAGACCCAGTACTTC
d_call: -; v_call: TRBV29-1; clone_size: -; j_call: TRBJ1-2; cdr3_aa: CSVEGLTGPSGYTF; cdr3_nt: TGCAGCGTTGAGGGATTGACAGGCCCATCTGGCTACACCTTC
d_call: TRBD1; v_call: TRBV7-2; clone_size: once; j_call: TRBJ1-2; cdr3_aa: CASSPRTGRLSYGYTF; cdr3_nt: TGTGCCAGCAGCCCTAGGACAGGGCGATTGAGTTATGGCTACACCTTC
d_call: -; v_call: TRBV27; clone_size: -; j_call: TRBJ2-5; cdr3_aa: CASSFGGRGETQYF; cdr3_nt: TGTGCCAGCAGTTTCGGGGGGCGGGGAGAGACCCAGTACTTC
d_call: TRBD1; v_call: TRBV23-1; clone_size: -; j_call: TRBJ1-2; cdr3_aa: CASSPNRGERGYTF; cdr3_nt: TGCGCCAGCAGCCCTAACAGGGGCGAAAGGGGCTACACCTTC
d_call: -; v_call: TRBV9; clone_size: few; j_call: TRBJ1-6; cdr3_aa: CASSPTSFSYNSPLHF; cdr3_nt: TGTGCCAGCAGTCCCACCTCATTCTCCTATAATTCACCCCTCCACTTT
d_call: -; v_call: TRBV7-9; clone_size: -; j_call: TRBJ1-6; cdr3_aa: CASSRGGAGERSPLHF; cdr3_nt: TGTGCCAGCAGCCGGGGAGGCGCGGGGGAGAGATCACCCCTCCACTTT
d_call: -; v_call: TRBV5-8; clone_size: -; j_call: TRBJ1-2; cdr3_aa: CASSRRGVSNYGYTF; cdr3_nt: TGTGCCAGCAGCCGAAGAGGAGTTTCTAACTATGGCTACACCTTC
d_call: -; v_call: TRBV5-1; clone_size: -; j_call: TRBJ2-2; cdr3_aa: CASRDDNTGELFF; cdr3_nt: TGCGCCAGCAGAGACGATAACACCGGGGAGCTGTTTTTT
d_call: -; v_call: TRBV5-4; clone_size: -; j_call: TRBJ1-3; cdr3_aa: CASSPGSGANTIYF; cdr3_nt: TGTGCCAGCAGCCCTGGTTCGGGTGCCAACACCATATATTTT
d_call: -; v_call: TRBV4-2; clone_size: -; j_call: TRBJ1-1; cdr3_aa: CASSQFEGMNTEAFF; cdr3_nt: TGTGCCAGCAGCCAATTCGAGGGCATGAACACTGAAGCTTTCTTT
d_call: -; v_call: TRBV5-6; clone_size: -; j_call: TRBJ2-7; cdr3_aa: CASSYSGSLDF; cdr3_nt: TGTGCCAGCAGCTATTCAGGGAGCTTGGACTTC
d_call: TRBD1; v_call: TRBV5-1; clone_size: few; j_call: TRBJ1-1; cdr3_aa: CASSLAGGVAEAFF; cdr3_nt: TGCGCCAGCAGCTTGGCAGGGGGAGTAGCTGAAGCTTTCTTT
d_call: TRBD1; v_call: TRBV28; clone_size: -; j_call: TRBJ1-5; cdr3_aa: CASSFSGQGDNQPQHF; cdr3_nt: TGTGCCAGCAGTTTTTCGGGACAGGGTGACAATCAGCCCCAGCATTTT
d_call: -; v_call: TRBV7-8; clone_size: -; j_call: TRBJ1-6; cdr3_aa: CASSLDPGTESSYNSPLHF; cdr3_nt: TGTGCCAGCAGCTTAGACCCCGGGACCGAGAGCTCCTATAATTCACCCCTCCACTTT
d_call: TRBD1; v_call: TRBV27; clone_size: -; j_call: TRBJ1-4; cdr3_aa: CASSPRTGGPTNEKLFF; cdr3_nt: TGTGCCAGCAGTCCTCGGACAGGGGGACCAACTAATGAAAAACTGTTTTTT
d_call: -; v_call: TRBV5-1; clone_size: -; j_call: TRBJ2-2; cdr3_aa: CASSLALALGTGELFF; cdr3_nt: TGCGCCAGCAGCTTGGCCCTCGCACTCGGGACCGGGGAGCTGTTTTTT
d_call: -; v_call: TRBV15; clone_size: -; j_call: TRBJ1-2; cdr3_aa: CATSVGINYGYTF; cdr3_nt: TGTGCCACCAGCGTGGGAATTAACTATGGCTACACCTTC
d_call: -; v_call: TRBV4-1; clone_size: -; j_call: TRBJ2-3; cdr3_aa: CASSQDWESYTDTQYF; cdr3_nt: TGCGCCAGCAGCCAAGATTGGGAATCGTACACAGATACGCAGTATTTT
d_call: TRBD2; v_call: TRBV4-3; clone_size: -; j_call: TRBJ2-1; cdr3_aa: CASSQVASGYNEQFF; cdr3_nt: TGCGCCAGCAGCCAAGTGGCTAGCGGGTACAATGAGCAGTTCTTC
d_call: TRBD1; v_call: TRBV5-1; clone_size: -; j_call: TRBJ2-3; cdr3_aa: CASSSGQGTDTQYF; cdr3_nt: TGCGCCAGCAGCTCTGGACAGGGCACAGATACGCAGTATTTT
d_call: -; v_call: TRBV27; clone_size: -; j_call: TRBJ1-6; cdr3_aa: CASSPDSLSSYNSPLHF; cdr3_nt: TGTGCCAGCAGTCCGGACAGCCTGAGCTCCTATAATTCACCCCTCCACTTT
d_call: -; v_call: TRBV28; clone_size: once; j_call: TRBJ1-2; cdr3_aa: CASSSAGTAKANYGYTF; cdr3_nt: TGTGCCAGCAGCTCCGCGGGGACGGCCAAAGCTAACTATGGCTACACCTTC